What follows are 29 T cell receptor beta chains derived from one specimen sequenced in a study of identical twins. TCRdb re-analysed the 5' RACE reads in MiXCR, keeping a single row per CDR3 protein. The sample has 1.5 million to 2 million distinct CDR3 sequences, under 35% seen once. Sequencing was performed on cord blood. The origin of the receptors is a newborn girl in good health.

The gene calls are TRBV2 and TRBJ2-3; no definite D call. This CDR3 contains 14 residues. The V end lost 2 bases, the J end lost 1 base, and 7 bases lay between the germline ends. CDR1 and CDR2 (germline): SNHLY, FYNNEI. CDR3 nucleotides: TGTGCCAGCAGTGAAAACTATGGCACAGATACGCAGTATTTT. Protein product: CASSENYGTDTQYF. The whole variable domain, remainder taken from reference TRBV2 and TRBJ2-3, is EPEVTQTPSHQVTQMGQEVILRCVPISNHLYFYWYRQILGQKVEFLVSFYNNEISEKSEIFDDQFSVERPDGSNFTLKIRSTKLEDSAMYFCASSENYGTDTQYFGPGTRLTVL.

The genes are TRBV4-2 and TRBJ2-5; TRBD1 might be the D (6 bases). Judging by the DNA end, TRBJ2-7 fits better; the J call may be wrong. Germline CDR1 reads LGHNA; CDR2 reads YNFKEQ. This CDR3 has 15 amino acids. CDR3 amino acids: CASSQEPGQTHEQYF. CDR3 coding DNA: TGTGCCAGCAGCCAAGAACCGGGACAAACCCACGAGCAGTACTTC.

In regard to this clonotype: The junction shows a germline mismatch at one end, possibly a read error. The chain has TRBV20-1 and TRBJ2-3; tentatively, D is TRBD1 or TRBD2 (5 bases each). Per the germline V gene, CDR1 is DFQATT and CDR2 is SNEGSKA (reference sequence). The CDR3 covers 12 residues. This CDR3 is CDVGPSTGTQYF. DNA for the CDR3: TGCGACGTGGGGCCTAGCACAGGTACGCAGTATTTT.

Details on this clonotype: The junction does not match germline at one end; this may be a read error. The chain recombines TRBV7-9 with TRBJ1-6; D gene unclear. The CDR3 is made up of 14 amino acids. CDR1 SEHNR and CDR2 FQNEAQ come from the germline V gene (reference sequence). The CDR3 DNA sequence: TGTGCCAGCGGCTTACACCCGTATAATTCACCCCTCCACTTT. This translates into CASGLHPYNSPLHF.

The chain recombines TRBV19 with TRBJ2-5; tentative D call: TRBD2 (6 bases). The V end was cut by 5 bases, the J end by 5 bases, with 24 bases between. The CDR3 spans 17 residues. CDR1 LNHDA and CDR2 SQIVND come from the germline V gene (reference sequence). CDR3 residues: CASSDAWDSIVGETQYF. In DNA form, the CDR3 reads TGTGCCAGTAGTGATGCTTGGGACTCCATTGTAGGGGAGACCCAGTACTTC.

V is TRBV3-1 and J is TRBJ2-2; TRBD2 aligns across 14 bases. CDR1 is LGHDT, CDR2 YNNKEL, per germline (reference sequence). J was trimmed by 2 bases and V by 5 bases; bases with no gene match: 7. The CDR3 runs 18 residues. This CDR3 reads CASSYGLAGGINTGELFF. The CDR3 region has the DNA TGTGCCAGCAGCTACGGACTAGCGGGAGGAATAAACACCGGGGAGCTGTTTTTT. The complete variable domain, with remaining parts taken from reference TRBV3-1 and TRBJ2-2, reads DTAVSQTPKYLVTQMGNDKSIKCEQNLGHDTMYWYKQDSKKFLKIMFSYNNKELIINETVPNRFSPKSPDKAHLNLHINSLELGDSAVYFCASSYGLAGGINTGELFFGEGSRLTVL.

The sample holds a few counts of this clonotype. This sequence joins TRBV12-3 or TRBV12-4 and TRBJ1-2, with a weak D call TRBD1 (5 bases). The CDR3 sequence is 14 residues long. The germline V and J ends were trimmed by 4 bases and 4 bases, with 13 bases remaining between them. The DNA of the CDR3 is TGTGCCAGCAGTTATGGGACGGACATCTATGGCTACACCTTC. Protein product: CASSYGTDIYGYTF.

This clonotype was recorded a few times. V gene TRBV27 combines with J gene TRBJ2-1; D uncertain. The CDR3 contains 13 residues. Germline loops: CDR1 MNHEY, CDR2 SMNVEV (reference sequence). The V and J ends lost 0 bases and 13 bases respectively, with 13 bases between them. The CDR3 sequence: CASSLSLGRNQFF. In DNA, the CDR3 is TGTGCCAGCAGTTTATCCCTTGGACGCAACCAGTTCTTC.

The sample holds many counts of this clonotype. J is TRBJ2-3 and V is TRBV29-1; D perhaps matches TRBD2 (6 bases). This CDR3 spans 14 amino acids. Germline V CDR1 and CDR2: SQVTM, ANQGSEA. The V gene lost 3 bases and the J gene lost 1 base, with 11 bases spanning the gap. The CDR3 DNA reads as TGCAGCGTTGAGCGGCGGGACCGCACAGATACGCAGTATTTT. It encodes CSVERRDRTDTQYF.

The CDR3 is CASSLVQGVTGELFF. For the CDR3, the DNA is TGTGCCAGCAGCTTAGTCCAGGGGGTCACCGGGGAGCTGTTTTTT. The chain has TRBV7-6 and TRBJ2-2, with 7 bases lining up with TRBD1. The ends lost 1 base at V and 4 bases at J; junction bases unmatched: 3. Germline values: CDR1 SGHVS, CDR2 FNYEAQ. This CDR3 has 15 residues.

Remarks on this clonotype: A read error is possible here, since a much larger clone lies one base away. The chain is built from TRBV29-1 and TRBJ2-1, with TRBD2 matching over 11 bases. The tail of the sequence fits TRBJ2-7 better, so the J call may be wrong. CDR3 length equals 16 residues. From germline, CDR1 is SQVTM and CDR2 ANQGSEA. DNA of the CDR3: TGCAGCGTTCAGACTAGCGGGAAAAGGTCCTACAATGAGCAGTACTTC. This encodes CSVQTSGKRSYNEQYF.

In DNA, the CDR3 is TGTGCCAGCAGTGGTATCCTAGGACTAGCGAACGAGGGTAATGAGCAGTACTTC. The encoded protein is CASSGILGLANEGNEQYF. V usage is TRBV2 and J usage is TRBJ2-7; 9 positions agree with TRBD2. CDR3 length: 18 residues. J was trimmed by 7 bases and V by 4 bases; bases with no gene match: 20. Germline CDR1 and CDR2: SNHLY and FYNNEI.

In this sample, this clonotype turned up a few times. The chain combines TRBV29-1 with TRBJ1-2; D remains unclear. Germline V CDR1 and CDR2: SQVTM, ANQGSEA. The CDR3 totals 14 residues. Trimming left V 0 bases short and J 4 bases short, with 12 bases between. Here the CDR3 DNA reads TGCAGCGTTGAAGATCCGGATTGGATCTATGGCTACACCTTC. Translation: CSVEDPDWIYGYTF.

As regards this clonotype: One end of the junction does not line up with germline, which may come from a read error. The chain recombines TRBV5-6 with TRBJ1-2, with 8 bases aligning to TRBD1. This CDR3 contains 13 residues. Per germline, CDR1 SGHDT and CDR2 YYEEEE. The CDR3 loop is CASSEQGVRGCTF. The CDR3 bases are TGTGCCAGCAGCGAACAGGGGGTACGTGGCTGCACCTTC. Looking up the rest from reference TRBV5-6 and TRBJ1-2 gives the full variable domain: DAGVTQSPTHLIKTRGQQVTLRCSPKSGHDTVSWYQQALGQGPQFIFQYYEEEERQRGNFPDRFSGHQFPNYSSELNVNALLLGDSALYLCASSEQGVRGCTFGSGTRLTVV.

This sequence joins TRBV28 and TRBJ2-5, with D possibly being TRBD2 (5 bases). From germline, CDR1 is MDHEN and CDR2 SYDVKM. V lost 6 bases, J lost 4 bases, and 12 bases lay in between. CDR3 size: 13 residues. This CDR3 reads CASRLLGGETQYF. The CDR3 DNA reads as TGTGCCAGCAGGCTCCTAGGAGGAGAGACCCAGTACTTC.

This clonotype came up a few times. The chain couples TRBV5-1 to TRBJ2-4, with 7 bases fitting TRBD2. The V segment lost 1 base and the J segment 0 bases; nucleotides outside the gene matches: 7. The CDR3 is 17 amino acids. Per germline, CDR1 SGHRS and CDR2 YFSETQ. The CDR3 loop is CASSLPSGRIAKNIQYF. DNA of the CDR3: TGCGCCAGCAGCTTGCCTAGCGGTAGAATAGCCAAAAACATTCAGTACTTC.

This clonotype was found once. The J gene is TRBJ2-1, the V gene TRBV4-2; maybe TRBD1 (5 bases). The CDR3 has 14 amino acids. Germline V CDR1 and CDR2: LGHNA, YNFKEQ. With 0 bases removed from V and 10 bases from J, the gap between germline ends came to 13 bases. CDR3 sequence reads: CASSQDWGSYEQFF. CDR3 DNA: TGTGCCAGCAGCCAAGATTGGGGCTCCTACGAGCAGTTCTTC.

This sequence joins TRBV5-6 and TRBJ1-5, with 7 bases that match TRBD1. The CDR3 covers 14 residues. The J segment lost 3 bases and the V segment lost 3 bases, leaving 3 bases of the junction unmatched. CDR1 and CDR2 (germline): SGHDT, YYEEEE. The CDR3 protein is CASSWGTANQPQHF. For the CDR3, the DNA is TGTGCCAGCAGCTGGGGGACAGCCAATCAGCCCCAGCATTTT.

The chain carries TRBV20-1 and TRBJ1-2; possible D gene TRBD1, 5 bases. Germline CDR1 is DFQATT and CDR2 is SNEGSKA (reference sequence). The CDR3 is 13 residues long. The V gene lost 5 bases and the J gene lost 8 bases, with 18 bases spanning the gap. The CDR3: CSAPRGEMGGYTF. The DNA for the CDR3 is TGCAGTGCTCCGCGGGGGGAGATGGGGGGCTACACCTTC.

This clonotype showed up many times. The rearrangement links TRBV9 to TRBJ1-4; D is unresolved. Looked up from germline, CDR1 is SGDLS and CDR2 is YYNGEE. This CDR3 has 13 residues. V dropped 0 bases and J dropped 14 bases, with 14 bases sitting between them. The CDR3, as DNA: TGTGCCAGCAGCGTAGAGGGCAGCCCGAAGCTGTTTTTT. Its protein is CASSVEGSPKLFF.

The V call is TRBV4-2, the J call TRBJ2-1; D tentatively fits TRBD1 or TRBD2 (5 bases each). Germline CDR1 reads LGHNA; CDR2 reads YNFKEQ. The CDR3 has 15 amino acids. The V end was cut by 1 base, the J end by 10 bases, with 17 bases between. CDR3 coding DNA: TGTGCCAGCAGCCAAGCCTTGGGACCAACGGACGAGCAGTTCTTC. This gives the protein CASSQALGPTDEQFF.

As to this clonotype: The junction shows a germline mismatch at one end, possibly a read error. This rearrangement joins TRBV18 to TRBJ1-2; D not resolved. CDR1 is KGHSH, CDR2 LQKENI, per germline. The CDR3 runs to 13 residues. The DNA of the CDR3 is TGTGCCAGCTCACAGGGTCTCGGCTATGACTACACCTTC. This encodes CASSQGLGYDYTF.

The rearrangement uses TRBV28 and TRBJ2-3, with a possible D match to TRBD2 (6 bases). V shed 2 bases and J shed 4 bases, with 22 bases lying between them. This CDR3 is 18 amino acids long. The germline V gene has CDR1 MDHEN and CDR2 SYDVKM. CDR3: CASSLDRELASSADTQYF. The CDR3 nucleotides read TGTGCCAGCAGTTTAGACAGAGAGCTTGCGTCTAGCGCAGATACGCAGTATTTT.

This clonotype was seen only a few times. CDR3 protein: CSVEVRVGANVLTF. In DNA, the CDR3 is TGCAGCGTTGAAGTCAGGGTTGGGGCCAACGTCCTGACTTTC. The rearrangement joins TRBV29-1 to TRBJ2-6; possible D gene TRBD1, 5 bases. This CDR3 comprises 14 residues. The ends were cut back, 1 base at V and 3 bases at J, with 7 bases in the middle. Germline V gene sequence: CDR1 SQVTM, CDR2 ANQGSEA.

This chain links TRBV2 with TRBJ1-5; unclear D gene. CDR1 is SNHLY, CDR2 FYNNEI, per germline. Deletions cut 3 bases from V and 1 base from J, with 13 bases between. This CDR3 region has 16 residues. CDR3 protein: CASSDNHPRSNQPQHF. The CDR3 coding sequence is TGTGCCAGCAGTGACAACCACCCTCGCAGCAATCAGCCCCAGCATTTT.

The chain combines TRBV5-1 with TRBJ1-2; 7 bases are shared with TRBD1. J gave up 2 bases and V 4 bases, and 5 bases lay outside the gene matches. This CDR3 is built from 14 residues. From germline, CDR1 is SGHRS and CDR2 YFSETQ. As DNA, the CDR3 is TGCGCCAGCAGCGTGACAGGGAACAACTATGGCTACACCTTC. Its translation: CASSVTGNNYGYTF. The full variable domain, in which reference TRBV5-1 and TRBJ1-2 provide the parts outside the CDR3, is KAGVTQTPRYLIKTRGQQVTLSCSPISGHRSVSWYQQTPGQGLQFLFEYFSETQRNKGNFPGRFSGRQFSNSRSEMNVSTLELGDSALYLCASSVTGNNYGYTFGSGTRLTVV.

This clonotype appeared a few times. The V call is TRBV29-1, the J call TRBJ2-7; unclear D gene. Trimming left V 5 bases short and J 2 bases short, with 13 bases between. The CDR3 sequence is 13 residues long. Germline V gives CDR1 SQVTM, CDR2 ANQGSEA. The CDR3 reads CSVSGGQTYEQYF. CDR3 in DNA: TGCAGCGTTTCCGGTGGCCAAACCTACGAGCAGTACTTC.

This rearrangement joins TRBV3-1 to TRBJ2-1; no clear D gene. The CDR3 sequence is 12 residues long. Trimming took 0 bases from V and 10 from J, leaving 7 bases between them. Germline CDR1 is LGHDT and CDR2 is YNNKEL (reference sequence). The CDR3 coding sequence is TGTGCCAGCAGCCAAGATTCGGTCGAGCAGTTCTTC. This translates into CASSQDSVEQFF.

CDR3 sequence reads: CATSRDRSQETQYF. CDR3 DNA: TGTGCCACCAGCAGAGACAGGAGCCAAGAGACCCAGTACTTC. The chain combines TRBV15 with TRBJ2-5, with unresolved D. Germline CDR1 LNHNV, CDR2 YYDKDF (reference sequence). The CDR3 sequence is 14 residues long. The germline V and J ends were trimmed by 0 bases and 1 base, with 6 bases remaining between them.